Below are 18 T cell receptor beta chains sequenced from a single sample in a study of blood T cells in healthy people across ages. Combining a sample-barcoded 5' primer with a J-beta primer mix, a second PCR ran for roughly 7 to 12 cycles. MiXCR, applied by TCRdb to the 5' RACE reads, yields one record per CDR3 protein. There are fewer than 800,000 distinct CDR3 sequences in the sample; roughly 49% occur only once, and 30% to 35% lies in the top ten. Sequences were obtained from blood. These receptors were obtained from a woman aged 60-75 years in good health.

This clonotype was found a few times. This sequence joins TRBV2 and TRBJ2-5; 10 positions match TRBD1. This CDR3 contains 13 residues. Trimming cost V 8 bases and J 6 bases; bases outside gene matches: 6. CDR1 is SNHLY and CDR2 is FYNNEI in the germline V gene. CDR3 nucleotides: TGTGCCAGCGGGGGGACAGGGGTAAAGACCCAGTACTTC. Its protein is CASGGTGVKTQYF.

J is TRBJ2-7 and V is TRBV10-3; D is undetermined. Trimming left V 4 bases short and J 0 bases short, with 10 bases between. Germline V CDR1 and CDR2: ENHRY, SYGVKD. The CDR3 spans 14 residues. CDR3 nucleotide sequence: TGTGCCATCAGTGGGACGGGCAGCTCCTACGAGCAGTACTTC. It encodes CAISGTGSSYEQYF.

This clonotype was seen repeatedly, ten times or more. The chain employs TRBV20-1 and TRBJ2-3; TRBD2 matches at 10 bases. V was pared by 6 bases and J by 1 base, with 7 bases of the junction left unmatched. Germline lookup yields CDR1 DFQATT and CDR2 SNEGSKA (reference sequence). The CDR3 sequence is 15 residues long. CDR3 residues: CSAKREGLRTDTQYF. Written as DNA, the CDR3 is TGCAGTGCAAAGCGGGAGGGCCTGCGCACAGATACGCAGTATTTT.

The chain employs TRBV18 and TRBJ2-1, with 9 bases aligning to TRBD1. The junction had 4 bases not matched to a gene; V was cut back by 5 bases and J by 8 bases. CDR1 KGHSH and CDR2 LQKENI come from the germline V gene. This CDR3 region has 13 residues. For the CDR3, the DNA is TGTGCCAGCTCAGCGGACAGGGGCGATGAGCAGTTCTTC. Translating it yields CASSADRGDEQFF.

CDR3 bases: TGTGCCAGCAGTCGCCGGGACCCGGGCTCCTACGAGCAGTACTTC. It codes for CASSRRDPGSYEQYF. The chain is built from TRBV28 and TRBJ2-7; D is possibly TRBD1 or TRBD2 (5 bases each). Trimming took 5 bases from V and 0 from J, leaving 14 bases between them. The germline gives CDR1 MDHEN, CDR2 SYDVKM. This CDR3 is built from 15 residues. The full variable domain, completed using reference TRBV28 and TRBJ2-7, is DVKVTQSSRYLVKRTGEKVFLECVQDMDHENMFWYRQDPGLGLRLIYFSYDVKMKEKGDIPEGYSVSREKKERFSLILESASTNQTSMYLCASSRRDPGSYEQYFGPGTRLTVT.

This rearrangement joins TRBV2 to TRBJ2-1; 12 bases are a match to TRBD1. Germline CDR1 is SNHLY and CDR2 is FYNNEI. Trimming removed 3 bases from V and 10 bases from J; junction bases left unmatched: 4. The CDR3 runs to 14 residues. CDR3 region: CASSEGDRGHEQFF. In DNA, the CDR3 is TGTGCCAGCAGTGAGGGGGACAGGGGGCACGAGCAGTTCTTC.

This sequence joins TRBV15 and TRBJ2-1; D unresolved. V was trimmed by 6 bases and J by 10 bases, leaving 13 bases between them. CDR1 is LNHNV and CDR2 is YYDKDF in the germline V gene (reference sequence). CDR3 length equals 12 residues. As DNA, the CDR3 is TGTGCCACCAGTAGACCAGTCGGGGAGCAGTTCTTC. Translation gives CATSRPVGEQFF.

The chain employs TRBV28 and TRBJ1-1; a weak D match, TRBD1 (5 bases). This CDR3 contains 16 residues. CDR1 and CDR2 from the germline V gene are MDHEN and SYDVKM. The V gene lost 7 bases and the J gene lost 0 bases, with 18 bases spanning the gap. The CDR3 nucleotides read TGTGCCAGCACCTCAGCGCAACAGGTAATGAACACTGAAGCTTTCTTT. The encoded protein is CASTSAQQVMNTEAFF. The variable domain in full, completed from reference TRBV28 and TRBJ1-1, reads DVKVTQSSRYLVKRTGEKVFLECVQDMDHENMFWYRQDPGLGLRLIYFSYDVKMKEKGDIPEGYSVSREKKERFSLILESASTNQTSMYLCASTSAQQVMNTEAFFGQGTRLTVV.

In its sample, this clonotype was seen a few times. As DNA, the CDR3 is TGCAGCGTCGGGAAAAGACAGAGCGCTGTATATGGCTACACCTTC. Translated, it gives CSVGKRQSAVYGYTF. The gene calls are TRBV29-1 and TRBJ1-2; D possibly corresponds to TRBD1 (5 bases). Germline V gene data show CDR1 as SQVTM and CDR2 as ANQGSEA. The CDR3 sequence is 15 residues long. The V end was cut by 6 bases, the J end by 5 bases, with 22 bases between.

The V gene is TRBV7-2, the J gene TRBJ2-5, with D maybe TRBD2 (5 bases). Matching the DNA end better, TRBJ2-7 makes the J call doubtful. The germline CDR1 and CDR2 sequences are SGHTA and FQGNSA. The CDR3 consists of 14 residues. Here the CDR3 DNA reads TGTGCCAGCAGCTTAGTAGGGAGTCTCCCCGAGCAGTACTTC. Translation: CASSLVGSLPEQYF.

The J gene is TRBJ2-3, the V gene TRBV29-1; D possibly corresponds to TRBD1 (6 bases). The germline V gene encodes CDR1 SQVTM and CDR2 ANQGSEA. This CDR3 has 14 amino acids. V gave up 6 bases and J gave up 2 bases, with 15 bases separating them. In DNA form, the CDR3 reads TGCAGCGTCCCCGACAGGATCCACACAGATACGCAGTATTTT. It yields the protein CSVPDRIHTDTQYF.

The gene calls are TRBV2 and TRBJ2-5; no definite D call. The better agreement between TRBJ2-7 and the DNA end casts doubt on the J call. The CDR3 covers 12 residues. Germline lookup yields CDR1 SNHLY and CDR2 FYNNEI. This chain's CDR3 is CASSESNYEQYF. The CDR3 coding sequence is TGTGCCAGCAGTGAATCGAACTACGAGCAGTACTTC.

The chain carries TRBV12-3 or TRBV12-4 and TRBJ2-2; 7 nucleotides agree with TRBD2. The CDR3 runs 18 residues. V shed 2 bases and J 2 bases; nucleotides not matched to a gene: 11. The CDR3 sequence is CASSLLVVGGSNTGELFF. The DNA for the CDR3 is TGTGCCAGCAGTTTACTGGTTGTGGGCGGGAGTAACACCGGGGAGCTGTTTTTT.

The J gene is TRBJ2-1, the V gene TRBV28; TRBD2 agrees at 7 bases. Germline lookup yields CDR1 MDHEN and CDR2 SYDVKM. The CDR3 extends over 16 amino acids. Trimming at V came to 6 bases and at J to 8 bases, leaving 16 bases not matched to a gene. CDR3 loop: CASSSTSGKGAHEQFF. CDR3 in DNA: TGTGCCAGCAGCTCAACCAGCGGGAAAGGGGCCCATGAGCAGTTCTTC.

Only a few counts were recorded for this clonotype. The gene calls are TRBV20-1 and TRBJ2-3; a weak D match, TRBD2 (5 bases). The germline CDR1 and CDR2 sequences are DFQATT and SNEGSKA (reference sequence). This CDR3 has 15 amino acids. The ends were cut back, 6 bases at V and 4 bases at J, with 20 bases in the middle. CDR3 residues: CSAIGKRSSPDTQYF. In DNA form, the CDR3 reads TGCAGTGCGATCGGGAAGCGGTCTTCTCCAGATACGCAGTATTTT.

This clonotype was observed many times. The chain recombines TRBV7-2 with TRBJ1-4; weak D call: TRBD1 (5 bases). Germline CDR1 reads SGHTA; CDR2 reads FQGNSA. The CDR3 has 15 residues. The ends were cut back, 5 bases at V and 5 bases at J, with 15 bases in the middle. In DNA form, the CDR3 reads TGTGCCAGCAGCCTTCTCCCCGGACAAAATGAAAAACTGTTTTTT. This gives the protein CASSLLPGQNEKLFF.

The genes are TRBV7-9 and TRBJ2-1; 9 nucleotides align to TRBD2. Germline V gene sequence: CDR1 SEHNR, CDR2 FQNEAQ (reference sequence). The CDR3 runs to 17 residues. J gave up 0 bases and V 5 bases, and 8 bases lay outside the gene matches. CDR3 in amino acids: CASSTRTSASSYNEQFF. CDR3 in DNA: TGTGCCAGCAGCACAAGGACTAGCGCAAGCTCCTACAATGAGCAGTTCTTC.

This clonotype was picked up many times. CDR3 sequence: CSASGLADEQYF. DNA of the CDR3: TGCAGCGCATCTGGCCTAGCGGACGAGCAGTACTTC. The V and J genes are TRBV29-1 and TRBJ2-7; 7 bases match TRBD2. Germline V CDR1 and CDR2: SQVTM, ANQGSEA. The CDR3 consists of 12 residues. V lost 7 bases to trimming and J lost 5 bases; unmatched junction nucleotides: 8.